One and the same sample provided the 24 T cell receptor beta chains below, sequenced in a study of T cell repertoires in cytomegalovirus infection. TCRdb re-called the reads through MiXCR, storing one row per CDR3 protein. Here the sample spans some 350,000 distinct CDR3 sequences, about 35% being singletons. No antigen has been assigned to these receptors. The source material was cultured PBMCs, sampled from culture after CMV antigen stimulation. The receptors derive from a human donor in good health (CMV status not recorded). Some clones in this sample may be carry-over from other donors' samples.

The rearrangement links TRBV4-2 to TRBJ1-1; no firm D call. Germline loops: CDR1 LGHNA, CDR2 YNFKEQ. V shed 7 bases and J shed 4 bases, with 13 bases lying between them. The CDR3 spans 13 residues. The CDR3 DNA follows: TGTGCCAGCACGAGAGGGTTGGCCACTGAAGCTTTCTTT. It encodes CASTRGLATEAFF.

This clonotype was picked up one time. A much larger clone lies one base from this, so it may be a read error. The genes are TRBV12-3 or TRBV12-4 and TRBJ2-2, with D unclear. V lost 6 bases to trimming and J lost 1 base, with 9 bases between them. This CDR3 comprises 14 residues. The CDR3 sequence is CASSQIGNTGELFF. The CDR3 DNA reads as TGTGCCAGCAGCCAGATAGGGAACACCGGGGAGCTGTTTTTT.

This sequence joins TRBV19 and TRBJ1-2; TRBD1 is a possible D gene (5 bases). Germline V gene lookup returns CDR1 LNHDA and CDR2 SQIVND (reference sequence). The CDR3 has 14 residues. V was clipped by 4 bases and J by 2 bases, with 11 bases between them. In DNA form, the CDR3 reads TGTGCCAGTAGTAGGGCAGGGAGAAACTATGGCTACACCTTC. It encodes CASSRAGRNYGYTF.

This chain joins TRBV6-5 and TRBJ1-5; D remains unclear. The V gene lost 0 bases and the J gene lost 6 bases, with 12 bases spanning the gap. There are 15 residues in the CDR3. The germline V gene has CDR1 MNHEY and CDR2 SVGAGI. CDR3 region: CASSYSRAVGQPQHF. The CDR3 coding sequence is TGTGCCAGCAGTTACTCGCGCGCAGTAGGTCAGCCCCAGCATTTT.

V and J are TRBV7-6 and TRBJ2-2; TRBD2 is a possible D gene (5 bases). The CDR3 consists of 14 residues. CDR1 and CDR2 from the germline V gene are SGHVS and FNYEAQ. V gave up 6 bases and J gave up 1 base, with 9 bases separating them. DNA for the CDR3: TGTGCCAGCAGTTTTGGAGGGAACACCGGGGAGCTGTTTTTT. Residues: CASSFGGNTGELFF.

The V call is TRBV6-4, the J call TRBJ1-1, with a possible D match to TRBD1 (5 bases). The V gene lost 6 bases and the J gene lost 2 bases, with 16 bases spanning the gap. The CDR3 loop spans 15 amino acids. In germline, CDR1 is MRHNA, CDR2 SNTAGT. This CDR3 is CASSGQLVVNTEAFF. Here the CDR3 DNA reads TGTGCCAGCAGCGGACAATTGGTTGTAAACACTGAAGCTTTCTTT.

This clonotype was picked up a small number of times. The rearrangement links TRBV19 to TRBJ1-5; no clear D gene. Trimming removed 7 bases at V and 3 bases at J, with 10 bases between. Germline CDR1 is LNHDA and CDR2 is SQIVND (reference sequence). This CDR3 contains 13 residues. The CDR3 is CASTGRDNQPQHF. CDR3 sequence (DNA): TGTGCCAGTACTGGGAGGGACAATCAGCCCCAGCATTTT.

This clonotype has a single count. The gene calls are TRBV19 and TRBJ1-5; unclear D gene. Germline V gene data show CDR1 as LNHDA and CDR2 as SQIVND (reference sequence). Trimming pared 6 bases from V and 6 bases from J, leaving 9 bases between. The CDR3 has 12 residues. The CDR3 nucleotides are TGTGCCAGTAGATCGGTGAGTCAGCCCCAGCATTTT. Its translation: CASRSVSQPQHF.

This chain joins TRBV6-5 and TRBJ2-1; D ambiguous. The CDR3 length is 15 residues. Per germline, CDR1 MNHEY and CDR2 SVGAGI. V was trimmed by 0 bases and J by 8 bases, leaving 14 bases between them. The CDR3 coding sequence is TGTGCCAGCAGTTACTCGCCTAGGTTGGTACATGAGCAGTTCTTC. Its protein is CASSYSPRLVHEQFF.

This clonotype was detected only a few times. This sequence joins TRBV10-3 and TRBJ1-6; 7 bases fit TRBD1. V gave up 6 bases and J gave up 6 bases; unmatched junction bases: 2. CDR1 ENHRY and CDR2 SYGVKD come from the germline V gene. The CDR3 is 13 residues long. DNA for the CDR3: TGTGCCATCAGGTCAGGGGGTAATTCACCCCTCCACTTT. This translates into CAIRSGGNSPLHF.

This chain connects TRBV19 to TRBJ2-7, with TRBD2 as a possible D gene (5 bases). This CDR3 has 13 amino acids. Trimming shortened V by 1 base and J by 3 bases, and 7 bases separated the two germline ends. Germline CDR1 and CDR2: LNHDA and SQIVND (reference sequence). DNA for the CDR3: TGTGCCAGTAGTATAGGTCGGGACTACGAGCAGTACTTC. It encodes CASSIGRDYEQYF.

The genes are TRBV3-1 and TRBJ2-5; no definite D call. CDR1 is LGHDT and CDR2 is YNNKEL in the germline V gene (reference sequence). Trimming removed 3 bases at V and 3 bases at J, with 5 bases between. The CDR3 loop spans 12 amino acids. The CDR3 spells CASSHGEETQYF. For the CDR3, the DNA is TGTGCCAGCAGCCACGGTGAAGAGACCCAGTACTTC.

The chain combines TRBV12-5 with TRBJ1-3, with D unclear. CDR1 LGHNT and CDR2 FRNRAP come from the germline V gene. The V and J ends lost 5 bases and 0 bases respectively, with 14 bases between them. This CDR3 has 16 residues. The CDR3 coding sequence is TGTGCTAGTGGTCCGGGCAACTACGTCTCTGGAAACACCATATATTTT. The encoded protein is CASGPGNYVSGNTIYF. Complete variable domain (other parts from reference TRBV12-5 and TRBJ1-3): DARVTQTPRHKVTEMGQEVTMRCQPILGHNTVFWYRQTMMQGLELLAYFRNRAPLDDSGMPKDRFSAEMPDATLATLKIQPSEPRDSAVYFCASGPGNYVSGNTIYFGEGSWLTVV.

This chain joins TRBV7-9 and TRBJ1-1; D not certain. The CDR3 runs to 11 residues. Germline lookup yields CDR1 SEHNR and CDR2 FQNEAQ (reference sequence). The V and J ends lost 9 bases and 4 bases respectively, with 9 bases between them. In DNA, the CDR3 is TGTGCCAGTTGGGTCGGCACTGAAGCTTTCTTT. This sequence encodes CASWVGTEAFF.

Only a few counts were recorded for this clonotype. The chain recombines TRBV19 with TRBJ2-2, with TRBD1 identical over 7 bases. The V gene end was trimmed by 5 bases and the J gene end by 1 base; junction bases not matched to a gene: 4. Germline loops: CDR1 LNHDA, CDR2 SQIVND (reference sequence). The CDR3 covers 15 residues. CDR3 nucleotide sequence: TGTGCCAGTAGTGAGGGGACAGAGAACACCGGGGAGCTGTTTTTT. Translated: CASSEGTENTGELFF. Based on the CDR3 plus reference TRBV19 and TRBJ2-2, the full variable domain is DGGITQSPKYLFRKEGQNVTLSCEQNLNHDAMYWYRQDPGQGLRLIYYSQIVNDFQKGDIAEGYSVSREKKESFPLTVTSAQKNPTAFYLCASSEGTENTGELFFGEGSRLTVL.

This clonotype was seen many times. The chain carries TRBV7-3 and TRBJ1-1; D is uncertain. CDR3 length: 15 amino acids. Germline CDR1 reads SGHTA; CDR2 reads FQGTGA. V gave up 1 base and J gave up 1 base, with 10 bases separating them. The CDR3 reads CASSLMISANTEAFF. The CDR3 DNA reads TGTGCCAGCAGCTTAATGATATCCGCGAACACTGAAGCTTTCTTT.

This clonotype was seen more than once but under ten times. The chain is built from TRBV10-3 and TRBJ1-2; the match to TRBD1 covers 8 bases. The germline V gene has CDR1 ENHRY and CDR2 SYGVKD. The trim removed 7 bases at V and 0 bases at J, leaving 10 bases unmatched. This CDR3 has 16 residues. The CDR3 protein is CAINPGTGITNYGYTF. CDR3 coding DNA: TGTGCCATCAACCCAGGGACAGGAATTACTAACTATGGCTACACCTTC.

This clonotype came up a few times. CDR3 residues: CASSIDRGRPPDTQYF. The CDR3 bases are TGTGCCAGCAGCATCGACAGGGGGCGCCCCCCAGATACGCAGTATTTT. The chain is built from TRBV7-2 and TRBJ2-3, with 10 bases identical to TRBD1. This CDR3 spans 16 amino acids. After removal of 5 bases from V and 4 bases from J, the junction contained 9 bases not matched to a gene. Germline V lookup: CDR1 SGHTA, CDR2 FQGNSA.

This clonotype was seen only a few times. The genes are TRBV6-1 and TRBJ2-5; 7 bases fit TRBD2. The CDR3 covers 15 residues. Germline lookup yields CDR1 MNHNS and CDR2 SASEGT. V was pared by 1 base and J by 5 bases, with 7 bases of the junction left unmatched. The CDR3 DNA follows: TGTGCCAGCAGTGAAGGGCGGGGGAGCAGGGAGACCCAGTACTTC. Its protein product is CASSEGRGSRETQYF.

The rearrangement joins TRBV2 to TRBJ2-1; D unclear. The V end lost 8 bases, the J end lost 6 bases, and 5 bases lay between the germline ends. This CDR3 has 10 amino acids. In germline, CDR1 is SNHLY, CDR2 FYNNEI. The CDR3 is CASWINEQFF. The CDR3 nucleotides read TGTGCCAGCTGGATCAATGAGCAGTTCTTC. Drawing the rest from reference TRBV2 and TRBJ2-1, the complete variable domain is EPEVTQTPSHQVTQMGQEVILRCVPISNHLYFYWYRQILGQKVEFLVSFYNNEISEKSEIFDDQFSVERPDGSNFTLKIRSTKLEDSAMYFCASWINEQFFGPGTRLTVL.

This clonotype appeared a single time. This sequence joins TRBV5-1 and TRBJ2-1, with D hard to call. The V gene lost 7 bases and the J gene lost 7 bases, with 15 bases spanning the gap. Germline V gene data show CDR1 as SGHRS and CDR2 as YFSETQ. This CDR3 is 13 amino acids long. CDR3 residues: CASAPSGWNEQFF. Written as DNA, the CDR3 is TGCGCCAGCGCCCCATCCGGGTGGAATGAGCAGTTCTTC.

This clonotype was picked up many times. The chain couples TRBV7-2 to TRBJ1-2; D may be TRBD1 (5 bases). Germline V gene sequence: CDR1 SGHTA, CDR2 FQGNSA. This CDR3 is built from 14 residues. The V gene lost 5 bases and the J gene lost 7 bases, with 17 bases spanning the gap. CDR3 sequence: CASSTREGLGGYTF. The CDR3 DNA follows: TGTGCCAGCAGCACCAGAGAGGGGCTCGGTGGCTACACCTTC.

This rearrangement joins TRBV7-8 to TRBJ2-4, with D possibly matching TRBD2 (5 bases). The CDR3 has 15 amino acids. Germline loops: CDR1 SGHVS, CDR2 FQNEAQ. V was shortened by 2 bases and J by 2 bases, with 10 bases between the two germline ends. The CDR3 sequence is CASSLTADPKNIQYF. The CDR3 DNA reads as TGTGCCAGCAGCTTAACAGCGGATCCCAAAAACATTCAGTACTTC. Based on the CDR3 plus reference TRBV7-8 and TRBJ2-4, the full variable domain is GAGVSQSPRYKVAKRGQDVALRCDPISGHVSLFWYQQALGQGPEFLTYFQNEAQLDKSGLPSDRFFAERPEGSVSTLKIQRTQQEDSAVYLCASSLTADPKNIQYFGAGTRLSVL.

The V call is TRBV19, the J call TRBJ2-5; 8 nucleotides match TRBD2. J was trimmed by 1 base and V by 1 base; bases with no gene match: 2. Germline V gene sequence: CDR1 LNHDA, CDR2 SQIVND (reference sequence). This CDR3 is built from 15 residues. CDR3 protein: CASSIVLAVQETQYF. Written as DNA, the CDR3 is TGTGCCAGTAGTATAGTACTAGCGGTCCAAGAGACCCAGTACTTC.